This T cell receptor (beta chain) was sequenced for a study of cytomegalovirus exposure and HLA in healthy donors. Study-wide points: Earlier analysis found most TCR beta V segments productive about 87% or about 30% of the time. It was reportedly the case that the classifier diagnosed cytomegalovirus status with high specificity and sensitivity. V- and J-gene trimming in TCR beta was tied to a missense DCLRE1C variant by an analysis performed later.

Primers for the PCR totalled 60 Vbeta and 13 Jbeta. TCRdb's table, derived via immunoSEQ multiplex PCR, lists solely in-frame clones and lacks some. The table shows more than 150,000 clones, with 75% to 90% occurring only once. V dropped 4 bases and J dropped 4 bases, with 19 bases sitting between them. The CDR3 runs to 16 residues. Germline CDR1 SGHVS, CDR2 FNYEAQ. On this clone: Its antigen is unknown.

This clonotype was obtained from a man between 18 and 29 years old in good health and CMV-seropositive. The sequenced sample consisted of PBMCs. This chain connects TRBV7-6 to TRBJ1-2, with a possible D match to TRBD1 (6 bases). The CDR3 spells CASSSTIQGIGYGYTF. In DNA form, the CDR3 reads TGTGCCAGCAGCTCAACGATACAGGGAATAGGCTATGGCTACACCTTC. Full variable domain (remainder filled in from reference TRBV7-6 and TRBJ1-2): GAGVSQSPRYKVTKRGQDVALRCDPISGHVSLYWYRQALGQGPEFLTYFNYEAQQDKSGLPNDRFSAERPEGSISTLTIQRTEQRDSAMYRCASSSTIQGIGYGYTFGSGTRLTVV.